The 16 T cell receptor beta chains below come from one sample, sequenced in a study of early T cells in non-severe SARS-CoV-2 infection. TCRdb ran MiXCR on the 5' RACE reads and lists one entry per CDR3 protein. The sample includes approximately 70,000 distinct CDR3 sequences, roughly 12% seen only once; the top ten take roughly 16%. This sample comprised whole blood, obtained at baseline. The receptors come from an adult who was a healthcare worker with PCR-confirmed SARS-CoV-2 infection or an uninfected control (not recorded which). The donor label of this sample is uncertain.

This clonotype appeared a few times. V is TRBV12-3 or TRBV12-4 and J is TRBJ1-1; D possibly corresponds to TRBD1 (6 bases). This CDR3 region has 17 residues. The V gene lost 3 bases and the J gene lost 0 bases, with 17 bases spanning the gap. This CDR3 reads CASSLTPGTRLNTEAFF. Written as DNA, the CDR3 is TGTGCCAGCAGTTTGACCCCCGGGACACGATTGAACACTGAAGCTTTCTTT.

To note about this clonotype: A much bigger clone sits one base away, suggesting this may be a read error. The chain couples TRBV7-8 to TRBJ2-6; D is ambiguous. This CDR3 contains 15 residues. Germline V gives CDR1 SGHVS, CDR2 FQNEAQ. V dropped 1 base and J dropped 2 bases, with 6 bases sitting between them. The CDR3 region is CASSLGCTGANVLTF. In DNA form, the CDR3 reads TGTGCCAGCAGCTTAGGATGCACTGGGGCCAACGTCCTGACTTTC.

The rearrangement joins TRBV6-2 or TRBV6-3 to TRBJ2-1; D unresolved. The CDR3 covers 12 residues. CDR1 MNHEY and CDR2 SVGEGT come from the germline V gene. V was shortened by 7 bases and J by 1 base, with 5 bases between the two germline ends. In DNA form, the CDR3 reads TGTGCCAGCACCCAATCCTACAATGAGCAGTTCTTC. It translates to CASTQSYNEQFF.

The gene calls are TRBV29-1 and TRBJ1-1, with 10 nucleotides matching TRBD1. The CDR3 has 13 amino acids. V shed 5 bases and J 5 bases; nucleotides not matched to a gene: 5. Per germline, CDR1 SQVTM and CDR2 ANQGSEA. CDR3 residues: CSVRTGGITEAFF. The CDR3 nucleotides read TGCAGCGTTAGGACAGGGGGTATTACTGAAGCTTTCTTT.

This clonotype has more than one count but fewer than ten. DNA of the CDR3: TGTGCCAGCAGCCCCACGGGAGGGGGGACCCAGTACTTC. Translated: CASSPTGGGTQYF. The chain combines TRBV7-2 with TRBJ2-5; TRBD2 matches at 8 bases. The germline V gene has CDR1 SGHTA and CDR2 FQGNSA. Germline trimming cut 5 bases from V and 7 bases from J; bases unmatched to any gene: 6. The CDR3 consists of 13 residues.

There are a few counts of this clonotype. This sequence joins TRBV19 and TRBJ2-3; 7 positions agree with TRBD1. V dropped 3 bases and J dropped 4; count of bases not matched to a gene: 4. Germline V gene sequence: CDR1 LNHDA, CDR2 SQIVND (reference sequence). This CDR3 comprises 14 residues. The CDR3 loop is CASSMDRWADTQYF. The CDR3 coding sequence is TGTGCCAGTAGTATGGACAGGTGGGCAGATACGCAGTATTTT.

Only a few counts were recorded for this clonotype. J is TRBJ1-5 and V is TRBV4-1; TRBD1 might be the D (5 bases). Germline CDR1 reads MGHRA; CDR2 reads YSYEKL. CDR3 length: 19 residues. V lost 4 bases and J 4 bases, leaving 26 bases between the germline ends. CDR3 in amino acids: CASSLLQPAGSGFNQPQHF. In DNA, the CDR3 is TGCGCCAGCAGCCTGCTACAACCGGCAGGGAGTGGGTTTAATCAGCCCCAGCATTTT.

This clonotype turned up a few times. The DNA for the CDR3 is TGTGCCAGCAGTGAACGGGGTCTTAGGCTAAGCTCCTACAATGAGCAGTTCTTC. This gives the protein CASSERGLRLSSYNEQFF. This chain uses TRBV2 with TRBJ2-1, with D perhaps TRBD2 (5 bases). The CDR3 covers 18 residues. Germline CDR1 SNHLY, CDR2 FYNNEI. V gave up 2 bases and J gave up 0 bases, with 17 bases separating them.

In this sample, this clonotype turned up many times. J is TRBJ2-7 and V is TRBV5-1; 8 nucleotides match TRBD1. The CDR3 extends over 15 amino acids. The V gene end was trimmed by 2 bases and the J gene end by 4 bases; junction bases not matched to a gene: 8. Germline-derived CDR1 and CDR2 are SGHRS and YFSETQ. This CDR3 is CASSLQGTGGYEQYF. CDR3 bases: TGCGCCAGCAGCTTACAGGGAACAGGGGGTTACGAGCAGTACTTC.

The gene calls are TRBV11-2 and TRBJ1-6; no firm D call. CDR1 and CDR2 (germline): SGHAT, FQNNGV. The CDR3 is 13 residues long. V lost 1 base, J lost 7 bases, and 5 bases lay in between. For the CDR3, the DNA is TGTGCCAGCAGCTTAGGTGCCAATTCACCCCTCCACTTT. It yields the protein CASSLGANSPLHF.

This clonotype has ten or more counts. The CDR3 loop is CSARDQRSGGYNEQFF. The CDR3 DNA follows: TGCAGTGCTAGAGATCAACGCAGCGGGGGATACAATGAGCAGTTCTTC. The V and J genes are TRBV20-1 and TRBJ2-1; 8 nucleotides match TRBD2. The V and J ends lost 0 bases and 4 bases, in that order; junction bases with no gene match: 8. The CDR3 is 16 amino acids. Germline assignment: CDR1 DFQATT and CDR2 SNEGSKA (reference sequence).

This clonotype has only one observation. Written as DNA, the CDR3 is TGTGCCAGCAGCGTAGCGTCTACTAGTCTCTACGAGCAGTACTTC. Translated: CASSVASTSLYEQYF. V is TRBV9 and J is TRBJ2-7, with D tentatively TRBD2 (5 bases). Trimming took 0 bases from V and 3 from J, leaving 13 bases between them. The CDR3 sequence is 15 residues long. Germline V gene data show CDR1 as SGDLS and CDR2 as YYNGEE.

This chain links TRBV5-6 with TRBJ2-3, with TRBD2 matching 8 bases. Trimming at V came to 8 bases and at J to 2 bases, leaving 7 bases not matched to a gene. The germline CDR1 and CDR2 sequences are SGHDT and YYEEEE. The CDR3 runs 14 residues. CDR3 in amino acids: CASSNSGDTDTQYF. The CDR3 DNA reads TGTGCCAGTTCGAATAGCGGGGACACAGATACGCAGTATTTT.

The rearrangement links TRBV5-1 to TRBJ1-1; D gene unclear. CDR3 size: 14 residues. CDR1 and CDR2 (germline): SGHRS, YFSETQ. The V end lost 4 bases, the J end lost 1 base, and 11 bases lay between the germline ends. CDR3 residues: CASSPGGQNTEAFF. The DNA for the CDR3 is TGCGCCAGCAGCCCTGGAGGTCAGAACACTGAAGCTTTCTTT.

This clonotype appeared a few times. This sequence joins TRBV29-1 and TRBJ2-1; D might be TRBD1 or TRBD2, each matching 7 bases. The V gene lost 7 bases and the J gene lost 7 bases, with 23 bases spanning the gap. Germline lookup yields CDR1 SQVTM and CDR2 ANQGSEA. CDR3 size: 15 residues. CDR3 in DNA: TGCAGCGCCGCAGGGGGGGGCAGCCCCGAGAATGAGCAGTTCTTC. This codes for CSAAGGGSPENEQFF.

This chain uses TRBV27 with TRBJ2-7; either TRBD1 or TRBD2 may fit D (5 bases each). The CDR3 runs to 15 residues. CDR1 and CDR2 (germline): MNHEY, SMNVEV (reference sequence). Trimming took off 6 bases at V and 2 bases at J, with 17 bases between the two ends. CDR3 loop: CASSRTGTYTYEQYF. The CDR3 DNA follows: TGTGCCAGCAGCCGGACCGGGACCTACACCTACGAGCAGTACTTC.